The present T cell receptor (beta chain) was sequenced within a study of T cells of healthy individuals. This clonotype was picked up a small number of times. One entry per CDR3 protein results from TCRdb running MiXCR on the 5' RACE reads. The sample consists of 60,000 to 70,000 distinct CDR3 sequences, around 15% of them appearing once. Germline V gene sequence: CDR1 SGHTA, CDR2 FQGNSA. This CDR3 has 15 amino acids. Unmatched junction bases numbered 3, after V lost 2 bases and J lost 2 bases. The source of this sequence is a human donor in good health. The chain has TRBV7-2 and TRBJ2-3, with TRBD2 identical over 8 bases. CDR3 region: CASSLTGGVTDTQYF. The CDR3 coding sequence is TGTGCCAGCAGCTTAACGGGAGGGGTCACAGATACGCAGTATTTT. Using reference TRBV7-2 and TRBJ2-3 for the parts outside the CDR3, the full variable domain is GAGVSQSPSNKVTEKGKDVELRCDPISGHTALYWYRQSLGQGLEFLIYFQGNSAPDKSGLPSDRFSAERTGGSVSTLTIQRTQQEDSAVYLCASSLTGGVTDTQYFGPGTRLTVL.